This TCR beta chain was sequenced in a study of early stage breast cancer tumors. Study-wide points: Compared with adjacent normal breast, tumors showed 2.5 to 3-fold denser, more clonal T cells. Enriched TCRB sequences shared across patients were mostly commonly generated sequences.

About this clone: Its antigen is unidentified.

Clones were read by immunoSEQ multiplex PCR, and TCRdb kept only the in-frame ones, dropping some. In the table there are 25,000 to 35,000 clones, roughly 78% of which are singletons. The CDR3 loop spans 15 amino acids. Germline V lookup: CDR1 KGHSH, CDR2 LQKENI. With 0 bases clipped from V and 5 bases from J, the junction kept 7 bases outside the gene matches. Sequenced sample: blood. The clonotype was recovered from a person aged 55 to 75 with breast cancer. The V gene is TRBV18, the J gene TRBJ2-7; 7 positions match TRBD2. In DNA form, the CDR3 reads TGTGCCAGCTCACCACCGGGAGGGAGGGGTCACGAGCAGTACTTC. Amino acid sequence: CASSPPGGRGHEQYF.